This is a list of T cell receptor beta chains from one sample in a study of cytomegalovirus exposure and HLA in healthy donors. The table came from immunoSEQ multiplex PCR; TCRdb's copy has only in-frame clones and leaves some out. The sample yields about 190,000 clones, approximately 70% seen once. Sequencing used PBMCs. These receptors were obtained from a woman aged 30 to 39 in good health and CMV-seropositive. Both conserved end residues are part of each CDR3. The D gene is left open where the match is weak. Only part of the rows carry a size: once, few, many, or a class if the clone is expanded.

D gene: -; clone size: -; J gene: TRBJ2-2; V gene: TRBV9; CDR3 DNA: TGTGCCAGCAGCGTCGGGGACACCGGGGAGCTGTTTTTT; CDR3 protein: CASSVGDTGELFF
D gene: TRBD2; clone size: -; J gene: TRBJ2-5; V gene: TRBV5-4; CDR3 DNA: TGTGCCAGCAGCTTGGGTGGGGGGGGAGGGATTCAAGAGACCCAGTACTTC; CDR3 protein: CASSLGGGGGIQETQYF
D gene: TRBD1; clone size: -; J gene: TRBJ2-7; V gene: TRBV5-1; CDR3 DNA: TGCGCCAGCAGCTTAGAGGGGGCGGTAGGCTACGAGCAGTACTTC; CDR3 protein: CASSLEGAVGYEQYF
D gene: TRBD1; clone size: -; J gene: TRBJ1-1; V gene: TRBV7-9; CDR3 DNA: TGTGCCAGCACCCTCTCAGGGGGCACCGAAGCTTTCTTT; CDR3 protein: CASTLSGGTEAFF
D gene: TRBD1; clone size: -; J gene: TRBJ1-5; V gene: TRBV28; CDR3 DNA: TGTGCCAGCAGTTTCCTTCGTGGACAGGGCAGCCAGCCCCAGCATTTT; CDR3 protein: CASSFLRGQGSQPQHF
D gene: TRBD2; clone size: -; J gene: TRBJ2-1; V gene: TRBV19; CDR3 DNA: TGTGCCAGTAGTCCGGTTGGGGTACTAGCGGGAGTTTCATTTGAGCAGTTCTTC; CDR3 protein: CASSPVGVLAGVSFEQFF
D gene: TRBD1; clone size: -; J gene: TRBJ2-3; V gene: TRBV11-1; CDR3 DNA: TGTGCCAGCAGCTTGGGGACAGGGGACACAGATACGCAGTATTTT; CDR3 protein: CASSLGTGDTDTQYF
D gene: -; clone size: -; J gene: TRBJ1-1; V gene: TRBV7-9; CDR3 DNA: TGTGCCAGCAGCTTATTGGGGCACGGCGACACTGAAGCTTTCTTT; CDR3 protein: CASSLLGHGDTEAFF
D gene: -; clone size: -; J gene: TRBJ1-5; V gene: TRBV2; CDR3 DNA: TGTGCCAGCAGTGGTACGGTCCAGCCCCAGCATTTT; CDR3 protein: CASSGTVQPQHF
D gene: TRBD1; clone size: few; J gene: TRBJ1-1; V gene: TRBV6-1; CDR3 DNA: TGTGCCAGCAGTTTGACCCCGGGACAGCGAGAAGCTTTCTTT; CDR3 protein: CASSLTPGQREAFF
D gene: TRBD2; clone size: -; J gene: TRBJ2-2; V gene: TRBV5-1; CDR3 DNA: TGCGCCAGCAGCCGCTTAGGGGCTAGCGGAAACACCGGGGAGCTGTTTTTT; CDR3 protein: CASSRLGASGNTGELFF
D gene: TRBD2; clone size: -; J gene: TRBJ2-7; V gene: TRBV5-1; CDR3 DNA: TGCGCCAGCAGCCCCCCCGGGGGGGACTACGAGCAGTACTTC; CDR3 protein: CASSPPGGDYEQYF
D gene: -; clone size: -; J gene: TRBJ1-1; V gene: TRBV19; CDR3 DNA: TGTGCCAGTAGTTCAGGCGTTGGAGGGACTGAAGCTTTCTTT; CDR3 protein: CASSSGVGGTEAFF
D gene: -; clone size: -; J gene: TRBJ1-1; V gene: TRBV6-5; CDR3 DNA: TGTGCCAGCAGTTATATACAGGACACTGAAGCTTTCTTT; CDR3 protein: CASSYIQDTEAFF
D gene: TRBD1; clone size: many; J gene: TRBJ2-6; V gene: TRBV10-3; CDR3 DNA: TGTGCCATCAGTGATCTCACCAGGGGGCGGCTTAACCCCATCTCTGGGGCCAACGTCCTGACTTTC; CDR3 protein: CAISDLTRGRLNPISGANVLTF
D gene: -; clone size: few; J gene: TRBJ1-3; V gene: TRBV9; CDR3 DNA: TGTGCCAGCAGCGCACCATCCAGGGCCCTTACTGGAAACACCATATATTTT; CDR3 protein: CASSAPSRALTGNTIYF
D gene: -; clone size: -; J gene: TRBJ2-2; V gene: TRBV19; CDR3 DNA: TGTGCCAGTTCAGGGCTCCCCACCGGGGAGCTGTTTTTT; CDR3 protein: CASSGLPTGELFF
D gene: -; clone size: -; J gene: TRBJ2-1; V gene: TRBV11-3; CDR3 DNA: TGTGCCAGCAGCGGACAAGACAATGAGCAGTTCTTC; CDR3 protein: CASSGQDNEQFF